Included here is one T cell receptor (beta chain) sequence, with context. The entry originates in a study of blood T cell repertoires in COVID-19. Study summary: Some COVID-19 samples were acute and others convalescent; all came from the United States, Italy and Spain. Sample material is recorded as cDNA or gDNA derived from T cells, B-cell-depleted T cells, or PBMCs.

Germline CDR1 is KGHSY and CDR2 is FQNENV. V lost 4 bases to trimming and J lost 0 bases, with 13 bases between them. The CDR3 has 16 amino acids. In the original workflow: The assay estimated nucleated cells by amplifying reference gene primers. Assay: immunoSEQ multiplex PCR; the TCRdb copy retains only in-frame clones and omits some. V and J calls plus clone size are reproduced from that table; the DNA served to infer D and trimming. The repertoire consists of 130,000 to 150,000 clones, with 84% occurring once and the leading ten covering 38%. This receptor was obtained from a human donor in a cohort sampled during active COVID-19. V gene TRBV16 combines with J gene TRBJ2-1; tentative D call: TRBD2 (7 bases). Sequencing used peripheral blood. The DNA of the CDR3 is TGTGCCAGCAGCCTTACAGGGACTACCTCCTACAATGAGCAGTTCTTC. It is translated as CASSLTGTTSYNEQFF.